Shown below are 15 T cell receptor beta chains from a single sample sequenced in a study of CD8+CD57+ T cells in acquired aplastic anemia (dated by TCRdb to between 2017 and 2018). Instrument on record: Illumina HiSeq 2000. Profiling of TCR beta VDJ combinations and CDR3 sequences used genomic DNA as the template. TCRdb reprocessing: public reads trimmed at Q25 with fastp, clones called with MiXCR, in-frame beta chains kept. CDR3 protein sequences are deduplicated, and each keeps its most common genes and DNA. In this sample the table shows about 190,000 distinct CDR3 sequences, approximately 48% of which occur a single time. Of the sample, approximately 9.7% falls within the top ten clones. Flow cytometry had shown CD8+CD57+ cell expansion in the patients selected for sequencing. The sequenced sample consisted of sorted CD4+, CD8+, or CD8+CD57+ T cells (not recorded which) from PBMCs. These receptors were collected from a human donor with aplastic anemia.

This chain joins TRBV24-1 and TRBJ2-3; unclear D gene. The CDR3 has 15 residues. Per germline, CDR1 KGHDR and CDR2 SFDVKD. Trimming removed 3 bases at V and 4 bases at J, with 13 bases between. The CDR3 DNA sequence: TGTGCCACCAGTGATGTGTCGGGTCCCGCAGATACGCAGTATTTT. This encodes CATSDVSGPADTQYF.

The table lists this clonotype with many counts. This rearrangement joins TRBV11-3 to TRBJ2-7; 12 bases fit TRBD1. With V trimmed by 5 bases and J by 0 bases, 11 bases remained unmatched. CDR3 length: 18 residues. Germline V gives CDR1 SGHNT, CDR2 YENEEA. This chain's CDR3 is CASSVTGTGGRSSYEQYF. The CDR3 DNA reads TGTGCCAGCAGCGTGACCGGGACAGGGGGCCGGAGCTCCTACGAGCAGTACTTC.

V and J are TRBV20-1 and TRBJ2-7, with D perhaps matching TRBD2 (5 bases). Trimming removed 5 bases at V and 2 bases at J, with 13 bases between. Per the germline V gene, CDR1 is DFQATT and CDR2 is SNEGSKA (reference sequence). The CDR3 has 13 amino acids. The CDR3 loop is CSAALAPTYEQYF. Written as DNA, the CDR3 is TGCAGTGCTGCCCTAGCCCCGACCTACGAGCAGTACTTC.

In this sample, this clonotype turned up many times. V usage is TRBV5-1 and J usage is TRBJ1-2; 8 bases are a match to TRBD1. Germline CDR1 is SGHRS and CDR2 is YFSETQ. There are 13 residues in the CDR3. V gave up 2 bases and J gave up 6 bases; unmatched junction bases: 3. This chain's CDR3 is CASSFQGADGYTF. CDR3 bases: TGCGCCAGCAGCTTCCAGGGGGCCGATGGCTACACCTTC.

This sequence joins TRBV10-3 and TRBJ1-6; D not certain. Germline V CDR1 and CDR2: ENHRY, SYGVKD. Trimming cost V 3 bases and J 2 bases, with 8 bases left between them. The CDR3 runs to 15 residues. In DNA form, the CDR3 reads TGTGCCATCAGTGATTCCGGGGCCTATAATTCACCCCTCCACTTT. This encodes CAISDSGAYNSPLHF.

The chain joins TRBV6-1 to TRBJ2-2, with D possibly TRBD2 on 6 matching bases. The CDR3 contains 16 residues. Germline V gene lookup returns CDR1 MNHNS and CDR2 SASEGT. Trimming took 6 bases from V and 1 from J, leaving 15 bases between them. The CDR3 DNA follows: TGTGCCAGCAGAGGGCGGGGAGTAGGGAACACCGGGGAGCTGTTTTTT. It codes for CASRGRGVGNTGELFF.

The V and J genes are TRBV25-1 and TRBJ2-1, with D perhaps being TRBD1 or TRBD2 (6 bases each). The CDR3 has 16 amino acids. Germline V lookup: CDR1 MGHDK, CDR2 SYGVNS. V shed 4 bases and J shed 8 bases, with 21 bases lying between them. The CDR3 DNA is TGTGCCAGCAGTGCTAGAAGGGGGGAGTACCGACATGAGCAGTTCTTC. Encoded protein: CASSARRGEYRHEQFF.

The chain is built from TRBV29-1 and TRBJ1-3; D uncertain. Germline V gene sequence: CDR1 SQVTM, CDR2 ANQGSEA. This CDR3 comprises 12 residues. V lost 6 bases to trimming and J lost 4 bases, with 10 bases between them. In DNA form, the CDR3 reads TGCAGCGTCCCCGGGGAGGGAAACACCATATATTTT. As protein: CSVPGEGNTIYF. Using reference TRBV29-1 and TRBJ1-3 for the parts outside the CDR3, the full variable domain is SAVISQKPSRDICQRGTSLTIQCQVDSQVTMMFWYRQQPGQSLTLIATANQGSEATYESGFVIDKFPISRPNLTFSTLTVSNMSPEDSSIYLCSVPGEGNTIYFGEGSWLTVV.

The rearrangement joins TRBV7-3 to TRBJ2-7; D possibly uses TRBD1 or TRBD2 (6 bases each). The CDR3 covers 15 residues. CDR1 is SGHTA and CDR2 is FQGTGA in the germline V gene. V lost 2 bases and J lost 3, with 14 bases in between. In nucleotides, the CDR3 is TGTGCCAGCAGCTTAGGAGGGGGGCCATTCTACGAGCAGTACTTC. Protein product: CASSLGGGPFYEQYF.

This clonotype was seen ten or more times. The chain joins TRBV19 to TRBJ1-3; D remains unclear. The V gene lost 3 bases and the J gene lost 4 bases, with 10 bases spanning the gap. The CDR3 covers 14 residues. Germline lookup yields CDR1 LNHDA and CDR2 SQIVND (reference sequence). The CDR3: CASSMGRSGNTIYF. The CDR3, as DNA: TGTGCCAGTAGTATGGGCAGGTCCGGAAACACCATATATTTT.

Regarding this clonotype: A much larger clone differs by one base, so this may be a read error. The rearrangement links TRBV10-3 to TRBJ1-1; possible D gene TRBD1, 6 bases. With 5 bases removed from V and 1 base from J, the gap between germline ends came to 14 bases. The CDR3 runs to 15 residues. CDR1 and CDR2 from the germline V gene are ENHRY and SYGVKD. CDR3 protein: CAISSHRVTNTEAFF. The CDR3 nucleotides read TGTGCCATCAGTTCCCACAGGGTGACGAACACTGAAGCTTTCTTT.

The chain is built from TRBV7-9 and TRBJ2-4; D gene uncertain. This CDR3 comprises 13 residues. CDR1 is SEHNR and CDR2 is FQNEAQ in the germline V gene (reference sequence). V shed 0 bases and J shed 5 bases, with 5 bases lying between them. The CDR3 coding sequence is TGTGCCAGCAGCTTAGCCTTGGAAAACATTCAGTACTTC. Amino acids: CASSLALENIQYF.

The V gene is TRBV25-1, the J gene TRBJ1-1; 7 nucleotides align to TRBD1. The CDR3 length is 15 residues. Unmatched junction bases numbered 8, after V lost 3 bases and J lost 4 bases. Germline V gene sequence: CDR1 MGHDK, CDR2 SYGVNS. The CDR3 region has the DNA TGTGCCAGCAGTGAGGGACAGCCAGTCGTCACTGAAGCTTTCTTT. It specifies CASSEGQPVVTEAFF.

The chain is built from TRBV24-1 and TRBJ2-2, with D possibly TRBD2 on 5 matching bases. Germline lookup yields CDR1 KGHDR and CDR2 SFDVKD. The V end was cut by 9 bases, the J end by 1 base, with 8 bases between. The CDR3 has 13 residues. The CDR3 loop is CATGGKNTGELFF. In nucleotides, the CDR3 is TGTGCCACCGGAGGCAAGAACACCGGGGAGCTGTTTTTT.

The rearrangement uses TRBV2 and TRBJ1-2, with D tentatively TRBD1 (5 bases). Deletions cut 8 bases from V and 8 bases from J, with 12 bases between. Germline loops: CDR1 SNHLY, CDR2 FYNNEI. The CDR3 covers 11 residues. The CDR3 nucleotides read TGTGCCAGCCCCAGGGTGGAAGGCTACACCTTC. It encodes CASPRVEGYTF.